This T cell receptor (beta chain) was found in a study of T-cell reconstitution after alpha-beta-depleted transplantation in children. Study outcomes and limitations: The study traced high day-60 TCRbeta diversity in some patients to surviving recipient T cells and thymic progenitors. Reportedly, only several hundred clones from non-depleted graft cells drove alpha-beta T-cell counts at about two months. Newly made T cells mostly supplied T-cell counts and diversity one year after transplant.

For TCRbeta, the library was prepared with unique molecular identifiers. TCRdb called the PCR reads again in MiXCR, with one record for every CDR3 protein. The sample holds more than 75,000 distinct CDR3 sequences; around 22% are singletons and the top ten take 20% to 25%. Germline V gene sequence: CDR1 DFQATT, CDR2 SNEGSKA (reference sequence). There are 12 residues in the CDR3. Germline trimming cut 5 bases from V and 5 bases from J; bases unmatched to any gene: 2. Concerning this clonotype: Its antigen is still unknown.

The sample in question was PBMCs, obtained before TCRalphabeta/CD19-depleted stem cell transplant. The chain has TRBV20-1 and TRBJ2-1, with 8 bases aligning to TRBD2. The clonotype was recovered from a boy younger than 10 with acute lymphoblastic leukemia, due to receive a stem cell transplant. This CDR3 reads CSAVLADNEQFF. As DNA, the CDR3 is TGCAGTGCTGTACTAGCGGACAATGAGCAGTTCTTC.